Following are 16 T cell receptor beta chains from one sample sequenced in a study of shared clonotypes between healthy human individuals. Clones were read by immunoSEQ multiplex PCR, and TCRdb kept only the in-frame ones, dropping some. The sample includes nearly 750,000 clones, over 60% of them seen just once. Sequencing used memory CD4+ T cells sorted from blood. Subset meaning: CD45RA-negative fraction. The receptors derive from a woman in her 30s in good health.

Turning to this clone: A much larger clonotype is one base distant, so this may be a read error. Other DNA sequences from this sample encode an identical CDR3 as well. The chain joins TRBV7-2 to TRBJ2-5; D is possibly TRBD2 (5 bases). Germline V CDR1 and CDR2: SGHTA, FQGNSA. Trimming took 4 bases from V and 5 from J, leaving 5 bases between them. The CDR3 totals 11 residues. CDR3 amino acids: CASSSGETQYF. In DNA form, the CDR3 reads TGTGCCAGCAGCTCGGGGGAGACCCAGTACTTC.

V gene TRBV6-1 combines with J gene TRBJ2-7, with D tentatively TRBD2 (5 bases). There are 12 residues in the CDR3. Germline V gene lookup returns CDR1 MNHNS and CDR2 SASEGT. V dropped 7 bases and J dropped 5 bases, with 12 bases sitting between them. The CDR3 is CASTPSYNEQYF. The CDR3 DNA sequence: TGTGCCAGCACCCCTAGCTACAACGAGCAGTACTTC.

The chain has TRBV6-5 and TRBJ2-3; tentatively, D is TRBD2 (5 bases). Trimming left V 0 bases short and J 5 bases short, with 6 bases between. The germline gives CDR1 MNHEY, CDR2 SVGAGI. This CDR3 comprises 13 residues. As DNA, the CDR3 is TGTGCCAGCAGTTACTCCGGACTAGATACGCAGTATTTT. It translates to CASSYSGLDTQYF.

Many counts were recorded for this clone. The V call is TRBV28, the J call TRBJ2-1; 7 bases fit TRBD2. CDR3 length: 15 amino acids. Germline-derived CDR1 and CDR2 are MDHEN and SYDVKM. J gave up 4 bases and V 4 bases, and 7 bases lay outside the gene matches. CDR3 in amino acids: CASSSLGGGYNEQFF. Written as DNA, the CDR3 is TGTGCCAGCAGTTCCCTTGGGGGAGGGTACAATGAGCAGTTCTTC.

The rearrangement links TRBV6-1 to TRBJ2-2; 7 nucleotides match TRBD2. The CDR3 is 16 amino acids. The V segment lost 3 bases and the J segment 2 bases; nucleotides outside the gene matches: 6. Germline CDR1 and CDR2: MNHNS and SASEGT. The CDR3 coding sequence is TGTGCCAGCAGTGAGCAACTAGCGTTTAACACCGGGGAGCTGTTTTTT. Its translation is CASSEQLAFNTGELFF.

The chain links TRBV29-1 to TRBJ2-1; possible D gene TRBD1, 6 bases. The V and J ends lost 5 bases and 5 bases respectively, with 13 bases between them. The CDR3 sequence is 13 residues long. Germline CDR1 and CDR2: SQVTM and ANQGSEA. As DNA, the CDR3 is TGCAGCGTTCGAGGCACAGGGCACAATGAGCAGTTCTTC. Amino acids: CSVRGTGHNEQFF.

The CDR3 nucleotides read TGTGCCAGCAGCTACGGGACAGGATCCCCTGAAGCTTTCTTT. Its translation: CASSYGTGSPEAFF. This sequence joins TRBV7-2 and TRBJ1-1; 8 bases are a match to TRBD1. J gave up 6 bases and V 4 bases, and 7 bases lay outside the gene matches. Looked up from germline, CDR1 is SGHTA and CDR2 is FQGNSA. The CDR3 totals 14 residues.

The chain recombines TRBV30 with TRBJ1-2; weak D call: TRBD1 (5 bases). The CDR3 is 10 residues long. CDR1 and CDR2 (germline): GTSNPN, SVGIG (reference sequence). Trimming shortened V by 7 bases and J by 7 bases, and 10 bases separated the two germline ends. The CDR3 DNA reads as TGTGCCTCCGCGGGGGGTGGCTACACCTTC. It encodes CASAGGGYTF.

This clone appeared once. The CDR3 region is CASSPLAGLNAGELFF. In DNA form, the CDR3 reads TGTGCCAGCAGCCCACTAGCGGGATTGAATGCCGGGGAGCTGTTTTTT. This rearrangement joins TRBV11-3 to TRBJ2-2, with TRBD2 identical over 10 bases. Germline values: CDR1 SGHNT, CDR2 YENEEA. The length of the CDR3 is 16 residues. V gave up 5 bases and J gave up 6 bases; unmatched junction bases: 9.

J is TRBJ2-5 and V is TRBV18; no clear D gene. V was shortened by 0 bases and J by 5 bases, with 13 bases between the two germline ends. The CDR3 runs to 15 residues. Per germline, CDR1 KGHSH and CDR2 LQKENI. This CDR3 reads CASSPPSAPRETQYF. The CDR3 DNA is TGTGCCAGCTCACCACCATCCGCGCCGAGGGAGACCCAGTACTTC.

The chain carries TRBV6-5 and TRBJ1-1; D is unclear. This CDR3 is 11 amino acids long. V lost 2 bases to trimming and J lost 9 bases, with 7 bases between them. The germline gives CDR1 MNHEY, CDR2 SVGAGI. The chain's CDR3 is CASSYGEQAFF. Here the CDR3 DNA reads TGTGCCAGCAGTTACGGGGAGCAAGCTTTCTTT.

There are many counts of this clone. The chain is built from TRBV28 and TRBJ2-3; TRBD2 aligns across 10 bases. The CDR3 covers 16 residues. J was trimmed by 2 bases and V by 6 bases; bases with no gene match: 8. CDR1 MDHEN and CDR2 SYDVKM come from the germline V gene. CDR3 sequence (DNA): TGTGCCAGCAGCTTAAGGACTAGCGGTTACACAGATACGCAGTATTTT. Protein: CASSLRTSGYTDTQYF.

The rearrangement joins TRBV18 to TRBJ2-2; TRBD2 aligns across 12 bases. The V segment lost 5 bases and the J segment 5 bases; nucleotides outside the gene matches: 6. CDR1 is KGHSH and CDR2 is LQKENI in the germline V gene. The CDR3 length is 16 residues. The CDR3 DNA is TGTGCCAGCTCAATTCGACTAGCGGGAGATACCGGGGAGCTGTTTTTT. This codes for CASSIRLAGDTGELFF.

J is TRBJ2-4 and V is TRBV19; perhaps TRBD2 as D (5 bases). Trimming left V 5 bases short and J 3 bases short, with 14 bases between. Germline loops: CDR1 LNHDA, CDR2 SQIVND (reference sequence). This CDR3 spans 15 amino acids. CDR3 protein: CASSVSDGSKNIQYF. As DNA, the CDR3 is TGTGCCAGTAGTGTCTCCGATGGGAGCAAAAACATTCAGTACTTC.

The V and J genes are TRBV6-5 and TRBJ1-1; D gene unclear. The V end was cut by 3 bases, the J end by 1 base, with 9 bases between. Per germline, CDR1 MNHEY and CDR2 SVGAGI. The CDR3 is 14 amino acids. The CDR3 bases are TGTGCCAGCAGTTATTTTCTTACGAACACTGAAGCTTTCTTT. This gives the protein CASSYFLTNTEAFF.

The V gene is TRBV20-1, the J gene TRBJ2-5; a weak D match, TRBD2 (6 bases). V was pared by 6 bases and J by 6 bases, with 11 bases between. The germline V gene has CDR1 DFQATT and CDR2 SNEGSKA (reference sequence). The CDR3 has 11 amino acids. The DNA for the CDR3 is TGCAGTGCGTGGCGGGACCAGACCCAGTACTTC. Encoded protein: CSAWRDQTQYF.